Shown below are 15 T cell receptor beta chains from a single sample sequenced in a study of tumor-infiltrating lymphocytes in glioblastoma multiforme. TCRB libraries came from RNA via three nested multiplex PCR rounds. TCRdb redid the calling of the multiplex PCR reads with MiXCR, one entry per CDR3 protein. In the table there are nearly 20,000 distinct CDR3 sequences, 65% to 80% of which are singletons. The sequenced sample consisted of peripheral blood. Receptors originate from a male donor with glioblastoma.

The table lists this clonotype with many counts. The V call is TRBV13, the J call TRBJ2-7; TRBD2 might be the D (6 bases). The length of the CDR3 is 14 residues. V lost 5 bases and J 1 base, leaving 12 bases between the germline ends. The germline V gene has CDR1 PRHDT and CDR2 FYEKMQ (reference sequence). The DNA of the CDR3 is TGTGCCAGCAGCGTGACGGGAGAGTCCTACGAGCAGTACTTC. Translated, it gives CASSVTGESYEQYF.

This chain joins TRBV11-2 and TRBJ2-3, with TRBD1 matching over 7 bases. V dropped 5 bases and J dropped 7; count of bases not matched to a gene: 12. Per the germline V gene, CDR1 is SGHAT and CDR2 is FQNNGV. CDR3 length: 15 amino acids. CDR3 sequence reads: CASSVTGVGTYTQYF. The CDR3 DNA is TGTGCCAGCAGCGTAACAGGGGTAGGAACATATACGCAGTATTTT.

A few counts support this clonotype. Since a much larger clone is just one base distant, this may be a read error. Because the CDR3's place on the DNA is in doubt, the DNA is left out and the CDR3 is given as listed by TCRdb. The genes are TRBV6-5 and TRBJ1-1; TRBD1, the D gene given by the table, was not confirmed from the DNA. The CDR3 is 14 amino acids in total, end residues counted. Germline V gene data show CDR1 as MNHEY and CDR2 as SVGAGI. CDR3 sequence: CASSYSIWGKGASF.

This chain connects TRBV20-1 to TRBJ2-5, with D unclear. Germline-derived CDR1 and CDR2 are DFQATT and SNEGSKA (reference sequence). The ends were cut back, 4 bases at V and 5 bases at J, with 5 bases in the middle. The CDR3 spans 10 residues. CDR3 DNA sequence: TGCAGTGCTAAAGATGAGACCCAGTACTTC. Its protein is CSAKDETQYF.

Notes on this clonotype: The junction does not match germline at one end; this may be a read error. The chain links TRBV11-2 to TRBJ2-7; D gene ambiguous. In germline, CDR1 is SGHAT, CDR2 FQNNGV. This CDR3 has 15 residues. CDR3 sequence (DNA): TGTGCCAACAGCTTAGTAGACTTGAGCTCCTACGAGCAGTACTTC. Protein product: CANSLVDLSSYEQYF.

DNA of the CDR3: TGCAGCGTTGTGGGGGACAGGGAATCACCCCTCCACTTT. This translates into CSVVGDRESPLHF. This chain connects TRBV29-1 to TRBJ1-6; 9 bases align to TRBD1. The V segment lost 4 bases and the J segment 10 bases; nucleotides outside the gene matches: 5. This CDR3 contains 13 residues. Germline V gene data show CDR1 as SQVTM and CDR2 as ANQGSEA.

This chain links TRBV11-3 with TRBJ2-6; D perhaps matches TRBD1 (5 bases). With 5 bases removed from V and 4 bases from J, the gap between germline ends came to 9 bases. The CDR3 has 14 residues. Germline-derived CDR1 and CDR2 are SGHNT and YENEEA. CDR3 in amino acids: CASSPRAGANVLTF. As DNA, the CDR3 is TGTGCCAGCAGCCCCAGGGCCGGGGCCAACGTCCTGACTTTC.

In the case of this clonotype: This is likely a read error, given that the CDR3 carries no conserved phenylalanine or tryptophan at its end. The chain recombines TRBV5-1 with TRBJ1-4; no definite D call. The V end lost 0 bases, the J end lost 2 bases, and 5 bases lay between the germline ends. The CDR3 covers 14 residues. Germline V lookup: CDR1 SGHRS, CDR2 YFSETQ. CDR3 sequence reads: CASSLDSTNEKLFL. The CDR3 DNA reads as TGCGCCAGCAGCTTGGACAGTACTAATGAAAAACTGTTTCTT.

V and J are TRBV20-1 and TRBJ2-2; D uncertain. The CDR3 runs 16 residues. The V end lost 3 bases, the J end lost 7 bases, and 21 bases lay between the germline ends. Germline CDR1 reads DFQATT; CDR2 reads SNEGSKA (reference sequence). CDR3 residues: CSASAPEFPHSGELFF. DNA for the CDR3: TGCAGTGCTAGCGCTCCCGAATTTCCGCATAGCGGGGAGCTGTTTTTT.

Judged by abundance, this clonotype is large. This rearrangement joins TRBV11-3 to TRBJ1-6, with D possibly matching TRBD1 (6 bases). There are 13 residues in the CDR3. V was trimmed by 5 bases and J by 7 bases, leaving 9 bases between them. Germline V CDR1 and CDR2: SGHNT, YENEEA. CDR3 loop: CASSRGRNSPLHF. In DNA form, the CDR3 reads TGTGCCAGCAGCCGGGGGCGGAATTCACCCCTCCACTTT.

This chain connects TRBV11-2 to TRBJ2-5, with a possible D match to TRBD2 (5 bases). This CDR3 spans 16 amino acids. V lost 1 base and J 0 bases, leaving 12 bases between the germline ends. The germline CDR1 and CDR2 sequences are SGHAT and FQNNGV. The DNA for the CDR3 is TGTGCCAGCAGCTTAGGACCCCGGGATTACCAAGAGACCCAGTACTTC. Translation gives CASSLGPRDYQETQYF. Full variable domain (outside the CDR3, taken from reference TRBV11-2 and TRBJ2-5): EAGVAQSPRYKIIEKRQSVAFWCNPISGHATLYWYQQILGQGPKLLIQFQNNGVVDDSQLPKDRFSAERLKGVDSTLKIQPAKLEDSAVYLCASSLGPRDYQETQYFGPGTRLLVL.

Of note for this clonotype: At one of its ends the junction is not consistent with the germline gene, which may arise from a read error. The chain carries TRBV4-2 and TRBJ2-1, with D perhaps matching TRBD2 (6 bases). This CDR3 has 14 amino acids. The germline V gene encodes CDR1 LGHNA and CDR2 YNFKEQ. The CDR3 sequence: CACSQDWGDNEQFF. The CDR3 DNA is TGTGCCTGCAGCCAAGATTGGGGGGACAATGAGCAGTTCTTC.

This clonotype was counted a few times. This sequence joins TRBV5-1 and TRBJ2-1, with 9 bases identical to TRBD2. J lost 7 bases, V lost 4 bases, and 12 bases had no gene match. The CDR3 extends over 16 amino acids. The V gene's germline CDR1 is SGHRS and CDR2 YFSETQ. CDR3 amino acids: CASSHSGRGLRNEQFF. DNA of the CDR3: TGCGCCAGCAGCCATAGCGGGAGAGGTCTGCGGAATGAGCAGTTCTTC.

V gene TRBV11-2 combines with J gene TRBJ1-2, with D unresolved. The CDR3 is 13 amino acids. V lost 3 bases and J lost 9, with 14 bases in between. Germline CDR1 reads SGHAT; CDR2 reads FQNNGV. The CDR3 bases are TGTGCCAGCAGCTTGGGATCGGTCAATTGCTACACCTTC. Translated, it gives CASSLGSVNCYTF.

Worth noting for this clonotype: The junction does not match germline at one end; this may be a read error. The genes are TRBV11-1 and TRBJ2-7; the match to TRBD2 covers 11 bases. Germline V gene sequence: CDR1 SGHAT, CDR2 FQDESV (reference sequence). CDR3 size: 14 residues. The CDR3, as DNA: TGTGCCGGCAGCCTGGTACTAGCGGGAGACGAGCAGTACTTC. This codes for CAGSLVLAGDEQYF.